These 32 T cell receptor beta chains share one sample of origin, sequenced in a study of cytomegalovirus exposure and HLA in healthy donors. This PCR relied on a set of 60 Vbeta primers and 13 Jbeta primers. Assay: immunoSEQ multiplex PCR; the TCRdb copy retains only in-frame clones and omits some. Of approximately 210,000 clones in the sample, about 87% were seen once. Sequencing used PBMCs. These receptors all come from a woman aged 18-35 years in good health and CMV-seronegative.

CDR3 in DNA: TGTGCCAGCTCCACCAGAGGGGGCGGCTACACCTTC. This gives the protein CASSTRGGGYTF. The V call is TRBV18, the J call TRBJ1-2; 7 nucleotides line up with TRBD1. CDR1 KGHSH and CDR2 LQKENI come from the germline V gene. With V trimmed by 6 bases and J by 8 bases, 6 bases remained unmatched. This CDR3 has 12 amino acids.

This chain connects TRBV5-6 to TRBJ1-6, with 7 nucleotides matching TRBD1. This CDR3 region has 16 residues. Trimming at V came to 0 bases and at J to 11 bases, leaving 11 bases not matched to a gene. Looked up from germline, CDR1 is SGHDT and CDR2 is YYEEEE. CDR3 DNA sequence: TGTGCCAGCAGCTTGGCCTTGACAGGGAATAGGGCACCCCTCCACTTT. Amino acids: CASSLALTGNRAPLHF.

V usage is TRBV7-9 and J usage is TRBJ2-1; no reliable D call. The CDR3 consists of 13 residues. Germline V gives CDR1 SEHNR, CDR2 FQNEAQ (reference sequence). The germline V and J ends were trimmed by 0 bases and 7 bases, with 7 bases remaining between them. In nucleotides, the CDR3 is TGTGCCAGCAGCTTAGCGAACAAGAATGAGCAGTTCTTC. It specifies CASSLANKNEQFF.

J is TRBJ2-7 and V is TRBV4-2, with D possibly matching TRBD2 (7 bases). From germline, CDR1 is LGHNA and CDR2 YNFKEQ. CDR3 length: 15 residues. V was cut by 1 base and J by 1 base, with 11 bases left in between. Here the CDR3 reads CASSQGGGQSYEQYF. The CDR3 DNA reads TGTGCCAGCAGCCAAGGCGGGGGCCAATCCTACGAGCAGTACTTC.

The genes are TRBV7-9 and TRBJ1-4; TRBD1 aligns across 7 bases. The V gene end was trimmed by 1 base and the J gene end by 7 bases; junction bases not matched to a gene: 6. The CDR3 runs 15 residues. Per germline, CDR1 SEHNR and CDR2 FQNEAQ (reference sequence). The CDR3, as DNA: TGTGCCAGCAGCTTAGGGCCAGGGGGGCTTGAAAAACTGTTTTTT. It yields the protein CASSLGPGGLEKLFF.

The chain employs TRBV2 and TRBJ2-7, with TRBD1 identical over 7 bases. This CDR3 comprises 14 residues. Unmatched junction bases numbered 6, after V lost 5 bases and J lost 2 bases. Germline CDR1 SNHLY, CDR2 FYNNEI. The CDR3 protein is CASSPGTVPYEQYF. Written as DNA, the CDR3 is TGTGCCAGCAGTCCCGGGACAGTCCCCTACGAGCAGTACTTC.

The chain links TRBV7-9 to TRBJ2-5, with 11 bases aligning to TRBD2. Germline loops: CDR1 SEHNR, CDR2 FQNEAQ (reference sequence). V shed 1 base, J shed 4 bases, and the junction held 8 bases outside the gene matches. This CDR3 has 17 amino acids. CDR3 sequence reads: CASSLEFSTSGRETQYF. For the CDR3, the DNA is TGTGCCAGCAGCTTAGAATTTAGTACTAGCGGGAGAGAGACCCAGTACTTC.

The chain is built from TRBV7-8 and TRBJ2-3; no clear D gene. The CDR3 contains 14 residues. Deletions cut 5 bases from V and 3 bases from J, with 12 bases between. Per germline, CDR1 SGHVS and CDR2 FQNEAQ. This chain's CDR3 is CASSKSLVTDTQYF. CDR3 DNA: TGTGCCAGCAGCAAATCGCTAGTGACAGATACGCAGTATTTT.

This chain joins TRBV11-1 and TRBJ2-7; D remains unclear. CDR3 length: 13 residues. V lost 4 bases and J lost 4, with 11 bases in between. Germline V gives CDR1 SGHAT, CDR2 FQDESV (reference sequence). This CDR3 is CASSSPPFYEQYF. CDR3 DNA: TGTGCCAGCAGCTCCCCCCCCTTTTACGAGCAGTACTTC. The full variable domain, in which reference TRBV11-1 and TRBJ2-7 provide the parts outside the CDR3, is EAEVAQSPRYKITEKSQAVAFWCDPISGHATLYWYRQILGQGPELLVQFQDESVVDDSQLPKDRFSAERLKGVDSTLKIQPAELGDSAMYLCASSSPPFYEQYFGPGTRLTVT.

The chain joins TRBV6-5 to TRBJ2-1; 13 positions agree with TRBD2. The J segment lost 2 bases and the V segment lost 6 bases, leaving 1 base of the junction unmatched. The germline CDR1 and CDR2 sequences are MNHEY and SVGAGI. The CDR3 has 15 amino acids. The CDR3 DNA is TGTGCCAGCAGGGGACTAGCGGGGACCTACAATGAGCAGTTCTTC. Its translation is CASRGLAGTYNEQFF.

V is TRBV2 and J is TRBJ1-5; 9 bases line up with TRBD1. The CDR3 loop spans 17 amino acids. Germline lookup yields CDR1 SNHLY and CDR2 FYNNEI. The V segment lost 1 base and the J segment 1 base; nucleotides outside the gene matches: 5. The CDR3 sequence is CASSEGDRVRSNQPQHF. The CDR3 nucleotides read TGTGCCAGCAGTGAAGGGGACAGGGTGAGGAGCAATCAGCCCCAGCATTTT.

CDR3 loop: CASSFQPLAGPYEQYF. CDR3 sequence (DNA): TGTGCCAGTAGTTTCCAACCCCTAGCGGGACCCTACGAGCAGTACTTC. The chain uses TRBV19 and TRBJ2-7; the match to TRBD2 covers 9 bases. The J segment lost 2 bases and the V segment lost 5 bases, leaving 10 bases of the junction unmatched. Germline loops: CDR1 LNHDA, CDR2 SQIVND (reference sequence). The CDR3 is 16 amino acids. The whole variable domain, remainder taken from reference TRBV19 and TRBJ2-7, is DGGITQSPKYLFRKEGQNVTLSCEQNLNHDAMYWYRQDPGQGLRLIYYSQIVNDFQKGDIAEGYSVSREKKESFPLTVTSAQKNPTAFYLCASSFQPLAGPYEQYFGPGTRLTVT.

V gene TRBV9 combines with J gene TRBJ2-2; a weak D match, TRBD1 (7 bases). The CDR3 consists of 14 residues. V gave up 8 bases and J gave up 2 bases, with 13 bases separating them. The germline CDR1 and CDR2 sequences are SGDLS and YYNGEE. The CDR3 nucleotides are TGTGCCAGTTCAGGGGGAGGAAACACCGGGGAGCTGTTTTTT. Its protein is CASSGGGNTGELFF.

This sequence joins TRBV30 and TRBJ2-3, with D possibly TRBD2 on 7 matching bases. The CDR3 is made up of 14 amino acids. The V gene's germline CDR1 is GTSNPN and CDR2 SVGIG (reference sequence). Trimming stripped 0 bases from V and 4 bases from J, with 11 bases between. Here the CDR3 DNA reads TGTGCCTGGAGTGTACTAGGGGGGGCAGATACGCAGTATTTT. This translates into CAWSVLGGADTQYF.

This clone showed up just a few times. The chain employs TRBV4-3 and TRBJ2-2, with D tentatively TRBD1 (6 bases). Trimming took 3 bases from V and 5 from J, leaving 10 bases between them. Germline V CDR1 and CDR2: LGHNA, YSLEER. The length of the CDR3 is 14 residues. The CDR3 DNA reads TGCGCCAGCAGCCAGGACAGAGAAACCGGGGAGCTGTTTTTT. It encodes CASSQDRETGELFF.

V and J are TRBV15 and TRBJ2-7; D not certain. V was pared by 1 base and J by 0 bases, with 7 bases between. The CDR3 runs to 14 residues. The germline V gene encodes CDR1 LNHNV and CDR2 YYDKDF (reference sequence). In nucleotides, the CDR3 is TGTGCCACCAGCAGAGGGGCAGACTCCTACGAGCAGTACTTC. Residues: CATSRGADSYEQYF.

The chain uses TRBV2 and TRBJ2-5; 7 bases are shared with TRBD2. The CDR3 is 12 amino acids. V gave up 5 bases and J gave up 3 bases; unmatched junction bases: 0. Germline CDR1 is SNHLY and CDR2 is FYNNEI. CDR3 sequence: CASSREEETQYF. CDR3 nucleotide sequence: TGTGCCAGCAGTCGGGAGGAAGAGACCCAGTACTTC.

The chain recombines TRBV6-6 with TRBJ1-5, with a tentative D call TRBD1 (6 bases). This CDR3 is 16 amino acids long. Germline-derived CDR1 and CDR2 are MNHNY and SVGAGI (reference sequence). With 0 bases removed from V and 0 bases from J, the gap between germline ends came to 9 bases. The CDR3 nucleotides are TGTGCCAGCAGTTACTCGGGCAGGGGTAGCAATCAGCCCCAGCATTTT. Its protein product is CASSYSGRGSNQPQHF.

The DNA of the CDR3 is TGTGCCAGCATTTCAGGGGGACAGGGAGGCAATGAGCAGTTCTTC. Its translation is CASISGGQGGNEQFF. The J gene is TRBJ2-1, the V gene TRBV6-1; TRBD1 agrees at 9 bases. The CDR3 is 15 residues long. J gave up 6 bases and V 7 bases, and 10 bases lay outside the gene matches. Germline loops: CDR1 MNHNS, CDR2 SASEGT.

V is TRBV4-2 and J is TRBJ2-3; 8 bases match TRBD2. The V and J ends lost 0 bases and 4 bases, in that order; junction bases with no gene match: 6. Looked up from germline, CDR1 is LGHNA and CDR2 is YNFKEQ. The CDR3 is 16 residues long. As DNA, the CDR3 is TGTGCCAGCAGCCAAGAATCCCGGGAGGGGCCAGATACGCAGTATTTT. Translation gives CASSQESREGPDTQYF.

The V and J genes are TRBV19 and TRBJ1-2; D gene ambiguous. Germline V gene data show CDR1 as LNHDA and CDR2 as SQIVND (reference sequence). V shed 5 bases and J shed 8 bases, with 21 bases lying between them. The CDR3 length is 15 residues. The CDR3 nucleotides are TGTGCCAGTAGTCCCCCGGAGAGGACTTGGGAGGGCTACACCTTC. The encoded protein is CASSPPERTWEGYTF.

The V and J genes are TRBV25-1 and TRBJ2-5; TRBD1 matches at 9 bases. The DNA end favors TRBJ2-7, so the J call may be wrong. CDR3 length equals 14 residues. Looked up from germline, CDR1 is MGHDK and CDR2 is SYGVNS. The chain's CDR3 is CASSRMGQGSEQYF. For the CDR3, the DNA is TGTGCCAGCAGTCGAATGGGACAGGGCAGCGAGCAGTACTTC.

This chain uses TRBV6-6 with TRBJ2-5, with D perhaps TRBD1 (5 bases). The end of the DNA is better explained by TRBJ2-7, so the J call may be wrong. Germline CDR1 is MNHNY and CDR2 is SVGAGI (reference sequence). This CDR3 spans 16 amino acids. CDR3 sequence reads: CASWTTPISRSYEQYF. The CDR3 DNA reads TGTGCCAGCTGGACAACCCCTATCTCTCGCTCCTACGAGCAGTACTTC.

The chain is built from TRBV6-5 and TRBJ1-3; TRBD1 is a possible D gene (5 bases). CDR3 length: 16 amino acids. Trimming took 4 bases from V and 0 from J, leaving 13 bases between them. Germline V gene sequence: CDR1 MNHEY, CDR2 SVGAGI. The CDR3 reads CASSFSTGSSGNTIYF. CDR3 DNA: TGTGCCAGCAGTTTTTCTACAGGTTCCTCTGGAAACACCATATATTTT.

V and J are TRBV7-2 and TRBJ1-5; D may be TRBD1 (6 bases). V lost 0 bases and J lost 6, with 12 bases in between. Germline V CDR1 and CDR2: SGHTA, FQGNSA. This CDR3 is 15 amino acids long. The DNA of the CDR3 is TGTGCCAGCAGCTTAGCGACAGGAGGAGGTCAGCCCCAGCATTTT. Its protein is CASSLATGGGQPQHF.

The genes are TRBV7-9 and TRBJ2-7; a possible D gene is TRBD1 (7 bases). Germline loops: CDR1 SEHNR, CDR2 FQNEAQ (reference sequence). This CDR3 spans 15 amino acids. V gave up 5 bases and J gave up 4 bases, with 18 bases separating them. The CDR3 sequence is CASSPQGGIIYEQYF. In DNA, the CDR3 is TGTGCCAGCAGCCCCCAGGGGGGAATAATTTACGAGCAGTACTTC.

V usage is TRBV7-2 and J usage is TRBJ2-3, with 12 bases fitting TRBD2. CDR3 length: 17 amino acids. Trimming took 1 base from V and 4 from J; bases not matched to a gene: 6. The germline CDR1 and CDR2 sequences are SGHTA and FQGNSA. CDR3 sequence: CASSLGLAGARADTQYF. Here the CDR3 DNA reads TGTGCCAGCAGCTTAGGACTAGCGGGAGCACGGGCAGATACGCAGTATTTT.

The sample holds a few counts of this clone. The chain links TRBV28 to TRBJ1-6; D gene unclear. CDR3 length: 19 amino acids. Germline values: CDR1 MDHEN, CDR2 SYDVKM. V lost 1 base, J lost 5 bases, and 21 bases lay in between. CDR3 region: CASSLYHRLAPLNNSPLHF. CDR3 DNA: TGTGCCAGCAGTTTATACCACCGACTCGCACCCCTCAATAATTCACCCCTCCACTTT. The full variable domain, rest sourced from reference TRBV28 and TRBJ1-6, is DVKVTQSSRYLVKRTGEKVFLECVQDMDHENMFWYRQDPGLGLRLIYFSYDVKMKEKGDIPEGYSVSREKKERFSLILESASTNQTSMYLCASSLYHRLAPLNNSPLHFGNGTRLTVT.

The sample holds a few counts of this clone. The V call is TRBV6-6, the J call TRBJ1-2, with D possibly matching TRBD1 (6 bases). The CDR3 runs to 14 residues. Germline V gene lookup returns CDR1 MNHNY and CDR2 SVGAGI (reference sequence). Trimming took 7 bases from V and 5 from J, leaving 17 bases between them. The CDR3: CASKVPGARYGYTF. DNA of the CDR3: TGTGCCAGCAAAGTGCCAGGGGCGAGGTATGGCTACACCTTC.

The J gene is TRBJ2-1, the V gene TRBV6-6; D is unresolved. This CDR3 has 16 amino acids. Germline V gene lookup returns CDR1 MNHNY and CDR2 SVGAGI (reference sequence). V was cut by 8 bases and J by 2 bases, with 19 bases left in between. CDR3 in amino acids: CASVDGSASTYNEQFF. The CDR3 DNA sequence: TGTGCCAGCGTCGACGGGTCAGCGTCCACCTACAATGAGCAGTTCTTC.

DNA for the CDR3: TGTGCCAGCAGTTATGCCAGGAACACTGAAGCTTTCTTT. This translates into CASSYARNTEAFF. The V call is TRBV6-6, the J call TRBJ1-1; no clear D gene. CDR3 length: 13 amino acids. Between the trimmed V and J ends, which lost 3 bases and 1 base, there was a span of 6 bases. The V gene's germline CDR1 is MNHNY and CDR2 SVGAGI (reference sequence).

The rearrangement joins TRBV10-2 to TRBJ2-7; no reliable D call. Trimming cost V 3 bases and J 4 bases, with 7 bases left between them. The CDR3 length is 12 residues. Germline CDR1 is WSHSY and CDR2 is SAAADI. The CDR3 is CASSDRLYEQYF. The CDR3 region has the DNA TGCGCCAGCAGTGACAGATTATACGAGCAGTACTTC.